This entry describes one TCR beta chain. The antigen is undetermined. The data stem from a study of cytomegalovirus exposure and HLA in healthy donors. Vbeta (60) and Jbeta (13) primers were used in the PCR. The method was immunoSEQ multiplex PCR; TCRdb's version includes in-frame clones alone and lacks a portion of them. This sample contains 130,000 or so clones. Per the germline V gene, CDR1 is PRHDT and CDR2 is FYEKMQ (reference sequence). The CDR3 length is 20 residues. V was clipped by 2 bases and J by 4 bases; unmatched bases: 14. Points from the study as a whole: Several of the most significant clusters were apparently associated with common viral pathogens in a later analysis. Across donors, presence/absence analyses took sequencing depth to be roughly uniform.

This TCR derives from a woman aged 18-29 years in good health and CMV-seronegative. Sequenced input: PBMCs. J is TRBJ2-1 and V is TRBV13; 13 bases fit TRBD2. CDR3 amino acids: CASSLTPPGLAGRDYNEQFF. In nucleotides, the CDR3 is TGTGCCAGCAGCTTAACCCCACCGGGACTAGCGGGGAGAGATTACAATGAGCAGTTCTTC.